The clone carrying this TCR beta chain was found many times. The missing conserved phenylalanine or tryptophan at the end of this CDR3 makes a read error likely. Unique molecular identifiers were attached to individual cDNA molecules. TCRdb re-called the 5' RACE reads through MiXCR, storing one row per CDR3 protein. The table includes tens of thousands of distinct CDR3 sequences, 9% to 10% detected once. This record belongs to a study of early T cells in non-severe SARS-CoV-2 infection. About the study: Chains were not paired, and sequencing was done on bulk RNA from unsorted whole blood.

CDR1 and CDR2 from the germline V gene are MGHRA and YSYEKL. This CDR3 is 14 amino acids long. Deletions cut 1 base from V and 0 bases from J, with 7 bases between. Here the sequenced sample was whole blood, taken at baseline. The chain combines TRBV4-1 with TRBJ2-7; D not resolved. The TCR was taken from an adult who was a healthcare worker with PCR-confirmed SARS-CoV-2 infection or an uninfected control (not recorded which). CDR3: CASSQGRSSYEQYL. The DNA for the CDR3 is TGCGCCAGCAGCCAAGGCAGAAGCTCCTACGAGCAGTACCTC.